This T cell receptor beta chain was observed in a study of long-term antiretroviral therapy in people with HIV. Whole-study findings and limits: Transplant-donor-level diversity was not reached after ART, though diversity increased.

Run at survey level, the immunoSEQ assay was version v3.0. Profiling relied on immunoSEQ multiplex PCR, and the TCRdb table lists in-frame clones only, not all of them. In the table there are about 27,000 clones, about 85% of which are singletons. V gave up 0 bases and J gave up 10 bases, with 13 bases separating them. The CDR3 has 15 amino acids. Germline CDR1 and CDR2: MNHEY and SVGAGI. As to this clone: As yet, its antigen is unknown.

This chain connects TRBV6-5 to TRBJ1-6; a possible D gene is TRBD1 (5 bases). The clonotype originates from a man between 35 and 55 years old with HIV. Material: unsorted PBMCs, obtained 2.3 years after starting antiretroviral therapy. The chain's CDR3 is CASSYSSGWGSPLHF. In nucleotides, the CDR3 is TGTGCCAGCAGTTACTCGTCGGGCTGGGGCTCACCCCTCCACTTT.